This entry lists 8 T cell receptor beta chains sequenced from one sample in a study of T cell changes during pregnancy in multiple sclerosis. Data came from immunoSEQ multiplex PCR; TCRdb stores just in-frame clones and leaves some out. This sample yields over 50,000 clones, of which 93% are seen a single time; roughly 1.8% belongs to the top ten. The source was peripheral blood, collected in the second trimester of pregnancy. The receptors shown here come from a female donor with multiple sclerosis, enrolled in a pregnancy study.

The chain combines TRBV14 with TRBJ2-1; D possibly corresponds to TRBD2 (6 bases). Germline V gene sequence: CDR1 SGHDN, CDR2 FVKESK. This CDR3 has 14 amino acids. V dropped 2 bases and J dropped 5 bases, with 10 bases sitting between them. The CDR3 region is CASSQKLADNEQFF. In nucleotides, the CDR3 is TGTGCCAGCAGCCAAAAACTAGCAGACAATGAGCAGTTCTTC.

The rearrangement uses TRBV29-1 and TRBJ2-7; 8 nucleotides line up with TRBD1. V was clipped by 3 bases and J by 4 bases; unmatched bases: 2. Per the germline V gene, CDR1 is SQVTM and CDR2 is ANQGSEA. The CDR3 runs to 12 residues. The CDR3 DNA is TGCAGCGTTGACGGGACAGGTTACGAGCAGTACTTC. It encodes CSVDGTGYEQYF.

The chain couples TRBV4-3 to TRBJ1-1, with 7 bases lining up with TRBD1. The germline V gene has CDR1 LGHNA and CDR2 YSLEER. The CDR3 is 13 residues long. V shed 4 bases and J 5 bases; nucleotides not matched to a gene: 4. CDR3 sequence (DNA): TGCGCCAGCAGCCCCACAGGGGTGACTGAAGCTTTCTTT. Translating it yields CASSPTGVTEAFF.

The chain has TRBV15 and TRBJ2-1; TRBD1 agrees at 8 bases. The CDR3 contains 17 residues. The germline gives CDR1 LNHNV, CDR2 YYDKDF (reference sequence). The junction had 16 bases not matched to a gene; V was cut back by 5 bases and J by 7 bases. CDR3: CATSGRQDRGFWNEQFF. CDR3 sequence (DNA): TGTGCCACCAGCGGACGACAAGACAGGGGTTTTTGGAATGAGCAGTTCTTC.

This chain connects TRBV29-1 to TRBJ2-1, with a weak D call TRBD2 (6 bases). Germline assignment: CDR1 SQVTM and CDR2 ANQGSEA. The CDR3 totals 13 residues. V gave up 6 bases and J gave up 3 bases, with 12 bases separating them. The CDR3 DNA reads as TGCAGCGTCGCTCTAGCGTACTACAATGAGCAGTTCTTC. It yields the protein CSVALAYYNEQFF.

The V call is TRBV10-3, the J call TRBJ1-1; 8 nucleotides match TRBD1. V gave up 10 bases and J gave up 1 base; unmatched junction bases: 11. The CDR3 consists of 15 residues. CDR1 is ENHRY, CDR2 SYGVKD, per germline. CDR3 amino acids: CATRTSTGENTEAFF. The CDR3 DNA sequence: TGTGCCACAAGGACCTCGACAGGGGAGAACACTGAAGCTTTCTTT.

V gene TRBV4-1 combines with J gene TRBJ2-7; 11 positions agree with TRBD1. Germline assignment: CDR1 MGHRA and CDR2 YSYEKL. V lost 3 bases and J lost 2; bases outside the gene matches: 3. CDR3 length: 15 amino acids. The CDR3 coding sequence is TGCGCCAGCAGCCAGGGACAGGGGGTTCCCTACGAGCAGTACTTC. It yields the protein CASSQGQGVPYEQYF.

The chain recombines TRBV19 with TRBJ1-5; D gene unclear. This CDR3 comprises 16 residues. CDR1 LNHDA and CDR2 SQIVND come from the germline V gene (reference sequence). Trimming left V 6 bases short and J 5 bases short, with 20 bases between. The CDR3 DNA is TGTGCCAGTAGAAACCCGGCGGGAAGAGGCGATCAGCCCCAGCATTTT. Its protein product is CASRNPAGRGDQPQHF.